This T cell receptor (beta chain) stems from a study of T cells expressing NK-cell markers. Study-level information: Serological testing identified seven of the eight sequenced donors as HCMV-seropositive and one as seronegative.

Germline CDR1 reads MNHEY; CDR2 reads SVGEGT. The CDR3 runs to 18 residues. Using the 5' RACE reads, TCRdb records one entry per CDR3 protein without DNA. Its table records about 260,000 distinct CDR3 sequences. The sequenced sample was blood T cells: a sorted CD56 or NKG2C T cell subset, CD4+ or CD8+ T cells, or bulk PBMC T cells (not recorded which). The rearrangement uses TRBV6-2 or TRBV6-3 and TRBJ2-1; TCRdb's D gene call, TRBD2, goes unchecked for lack of DNA. This clonotype was obtained from a man between 18 and 29 years old in good health. Here the CDR3 reads CASSYPEGTLRKGNEQFF.